This T cell receptor beta chain was sequenced for a study of T cells in Graves' hyperthyroidism and ophthalmopathy. On the study more broadly: Peripheral blood draws took place at initial diagnosis, ahead of any treatment.

The CDR3 consists of 19 residues. Trimming took 5 bases from V and 2 from J; bases not matched to a gene: 17. CDR1 is ENHRY, CDR2 SYGVKD, per germline. An absence of ophthalmopathy progression within 18 months meant stable Graves' hyperthyroidism. Study-wide results and limits: Ophthalmopathy, which appeared later, was predicted by the model a median 6.5 months before onset.

This clonotype appeared a few times. What it recognizes is unknown. RNA transcripts served as the template for amplifying TCR beta CDR3 regions. A set of HTBI primers served as the primers for a first-round RT-PCR of the TCR CDR3. TCRdb reprocessed the multiplex PCR reads with MiXCR, giving one entry per CDR3 protein. Of 500,000 to 600,000 distinct CDR3 sequences listed, approximately 15% were seen once; the top ten hold around 19%. The chain carries TRBV10-3 and TRBJ2-2, with 7 nucleotides matching TRBD1. This TCR came from a young woman with Graves' hyperthyroidism. Sequenced input: blood. Here the CDR3 DNA reads TGTGCCATCAGTAAAATTATTCCCCAGGGACAGATAAACACCGGGGAGCTGTTTTTT. The encoded protein is CAISKIIPQGQINTGELFF.